This entry is about one T cell receptor (beta chain). Its specificity is not known. RNA transcripts yielded amplified TCR beta CDR3 regions. When the TCR CDR3 underwent first-round RT-PCR, the HTBI primer set was used. TCRdb processed the multiplex PCR reads anew with MiXCR; each CDR3 protein has one entry. Among roughly 500,000 distinct CDR3 sequences listed, more than 11% were seen once. V shed 1 base and J 2 bases; nucleotides not matched to a gene: 5. CDR1 and CDR2 from the germline V gene are LGHDT and YNNKEL (reference sequence). The CDR3 contains 17 residues. This entry belongs to a study of T cells in Graves' hyperthyroidism and ophthalmopathy. Study-wide results and caveats: Prediction of ophthalmopathy progression came a median approximately 6.5 months pre-onset. Blood samples included most of the expanded thyroid clonotypes exceeding 0.001.

Sequencing was done on a sample of blood. This chain connects TRBV3-1 to TRBJ2-1, with 10 bases that match TRBD2. This receptor was identified in a woman aged 30 to 39 with Graves' hyperthyroidism that later progressed to Graves' ophthalmopathy. The CDR3 DNA follows: TGTGCCAGCAGCCAAGCCCCAGCGGGAGGGCCCTACAATGAGCAGTTCTTC. Translation gives CASSQAPAGGPYNEQFF.